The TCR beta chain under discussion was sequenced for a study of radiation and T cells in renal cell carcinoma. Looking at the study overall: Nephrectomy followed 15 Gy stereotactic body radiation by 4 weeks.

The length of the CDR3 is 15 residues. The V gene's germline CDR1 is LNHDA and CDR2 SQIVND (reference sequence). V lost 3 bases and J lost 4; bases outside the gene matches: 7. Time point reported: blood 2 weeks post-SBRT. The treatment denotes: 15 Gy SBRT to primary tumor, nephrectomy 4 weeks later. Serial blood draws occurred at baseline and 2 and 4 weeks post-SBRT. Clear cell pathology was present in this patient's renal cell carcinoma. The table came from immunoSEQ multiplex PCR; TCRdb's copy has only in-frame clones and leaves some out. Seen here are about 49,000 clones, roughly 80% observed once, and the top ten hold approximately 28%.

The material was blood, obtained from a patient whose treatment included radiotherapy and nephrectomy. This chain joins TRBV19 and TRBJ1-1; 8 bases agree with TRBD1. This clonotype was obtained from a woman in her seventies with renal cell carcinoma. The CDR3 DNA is TGTGCCAGTAGTATCGGACAGGGAGGTGTCACTGAAGCTTTCTTT. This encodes CASSIGQGGVTEAFF. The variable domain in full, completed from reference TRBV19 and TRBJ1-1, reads DGGITQSPKYLFRKEGQNVTLSCEQNLNHDAMYWYRQDPGQGLRLIYYSQIVNDFQKGDIAEGYSVSREKKESFPLTVTSAQKNPTAFYLCASSIGQGGVTEAFFGQGTRLTVV.